This TCR beta chain was recorded in a study of memory CD8 T cells in hepatitis C reinfection (dated by TCRdb to 2017 to 2019). About the study as a whole: Two consecutive HCV infections were spontaneously resolved by three donors, whereas a primary infection was cleared by two donors who then became chronically infected after reinfection. Samples from before reinfection were taken anywhere from 55 to 20 weeks prior to reinfection being detected. Between about 2008 and 2012, 4 to 6 reinfection cases that had stored pre-reinfection samples were identified. An HCV reinfection was defined as a positive HCV RNA test that came after two negative tests taken at least 60 days apart. Participants who had resolved a prior HCV infection were followed every 3 months in the reinfection study. The study tracked the TCR beta repertoire of virus-specific CD8 T cells longitudinally across an HCV reinfection episode in four to six donors. The study at large found these results: Because the study included only a few donors, definitive conclusions about public clonotypes linked to secondary clearance could not be reached.

The germline V gene gives CDR1 as ENHRY and CDR2 as SYGVKD. The CDR3 starts with the cysteine, ends with the phenylalanine, and has 17 residues. Only the CDR3 DNA stays, 51 bases, in frame from base 1. Trimming removed 2 bases from V and 3 bases from J, leaving 19 bases between the germline ends. A note on this clone: Its target antigen remains unknown. The record has no base qualities; no much larger clone is one base away.

Libraries were made using the immunoSEQ multiplex PCR assay. Genomic DNA was extracted from the sorted cells, and the TCR beta V, D and J regions were sequenced using the automated high-throughput method of Adaptive Biotechnologies. CDR3 regions were amplified with a two-step, bias-controlled multiplex PCR. Amplified TCR beta libraries were sequenced on an Illumina instrument. From the authors' description of their analysis: Demultiplexed reads were processed to reduce amplification and sequencing bias, and the IMGT database was used to assign CDR3 sequences to gene families. Repertoire data were analyzed with ImmunoSEQ software version 2.0. Clonotype lists were filtered to remove out-of-frame sequences as well as sequences containing stop codons in the CDR3. Any clonotype with a frequency under 0.01% was left out, since that frequency corresponded to less than one cell. Richness was calculated by dividing observed richness by the number of input cells, and evenness was calculated by dividing Shannon entropy by the log of observed richness. To measure repertoire diversity and how similar the repertoire was between time points, Simpson diversity and Morisita-Horn overlap indices were applied. Clonotypes were sorted into dominant (>1%), sub-dominant (0.5-0.99%), low abundance (0.1-0.49%) or lowest abundance (<0.1%) groups. The germline index was obtained by subtracting total nucleotide additions from total CDR3 length and then dividing the result by total CDR3 length. In TCRdb, the immuneACCESS table is reduced to in-frame sequences with V and J assigned. These tables do not hold every clone; where another copy was compared, an unresolved V gene accounts for under half, and the others remain unexplained. That table furnishes V, J and clone size, whereas the DNA furnished D and trimming. The sample table holds about 6,000 clones, of which more than 80% were seen once. Of the sample, approximately 23% is held by the ten largest clones.

The sample's time point, from its label and the paper: pre-reinfection, 55 to 20 weeks before reinfection detection. TCR sequencing was performed on the sorted cells directly ex vivo, without any in vitro expansion beforehand. Donors were people who inject drugs enrolled in the Montreal Acute Hepatitis C Cohort Study (HEPCO) in Canada. Total naive CD8 T cells, sorted as viable CD3+ CD8+ CD45RO-, came from two donors at all three reinfection time points as controls. Before sorting, cryopreserved peripheral blood mononuclear cells were thawed, and CD8 T cells were purified from the thawed cells. The MACS CD8+ T cell Isolation Kit was used to enrich CD8 T cells by negative selection. Cell sorting was done on a BD FACSAria II sorter with FACSDiva software, and data were analyzed with FlowJo.

This TCR was recovered from a man aged 50 or older with hepatitis C virus infection. Material for sequencing was naive CD8+ T cells sorted from blood. Sample cell subset or site, as interpreted from the label and publication: total naive CD8+CD45RO- T cells. The chain is encoded by TRBV10-3 joined to TRBJ1-2, with a weak D call of TRBD1 (6 bases match). The DNA reads as follows: TGTGCCATCAGTGAGGGACAGAAGGGTACGATTGACTATGGCTACACCTTC. It codes for CAISEGQKGTIDYGYTF.